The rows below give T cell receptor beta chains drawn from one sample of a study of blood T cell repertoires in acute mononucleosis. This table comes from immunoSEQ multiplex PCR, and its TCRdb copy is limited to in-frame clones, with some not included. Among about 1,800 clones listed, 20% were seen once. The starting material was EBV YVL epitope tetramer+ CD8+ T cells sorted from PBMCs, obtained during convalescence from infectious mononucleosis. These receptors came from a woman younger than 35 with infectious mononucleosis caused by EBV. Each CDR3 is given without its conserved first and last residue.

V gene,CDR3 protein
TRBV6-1,ASSQTPTGADEQY
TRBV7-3,ASSPGTSTDTQY
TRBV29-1,SVGQALYNNEQF
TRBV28,ASSLRGGGYEQY
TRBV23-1,ASSQEGQLSYEQY
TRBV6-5,ASSYQGSYEQY
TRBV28,ASSRIMNTEAF
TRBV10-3,ASSSFRDSSNEQY
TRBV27,ASSPTAVTDYEQY
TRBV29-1,SVGQALHKEQF
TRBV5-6,ASSLASGNEQF
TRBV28,ASSSRGGGGTYEQY